This T cell receptor (beta chain) comes out of a study of T cell repertoires in cytomegalovirus infection. In the study overall: The public TCR beta signatures pointed to both CMV infection and matching HLA type.

TCRdb reprocessed the reads with MiXCR, giving one entry per CDR3 protein. The table includes around 350,000 distinct CDR3 sequences, around 18% detected once. Per germline, CDR1 SEHNR and CDR2 FQNEAQ (reference sequence). V lost 2 bases to trimming and J lost 4 bases, with 8 bases between them. This CDR3 is 13 amino acids long. This clonotype appeared many times. The antigen is unknown. Study outcomes and limitations: Summed frequency of public TCR beta families distinguished CMV carriers with the relevant HLA. HLA-C-restricted CMV-specific TCR beta clonotypes prevailed in the ex vivo response.

This receptor was obtained from a human donor in good health (CMV status not recorded). Some clones in this sample may be carry-over from other donors' samples. Input material: PBMCs. The gene calls are TRBV7-9 and TRBJ1-1, with D perhaps matching TRBD1 (6 bases). The CDR3 DNA sequence: TGTGCCAGCAGCTTACAGGGGACCACTGAAGCTTTCTTT. Its protein product is CASSLQGTTEAFF.